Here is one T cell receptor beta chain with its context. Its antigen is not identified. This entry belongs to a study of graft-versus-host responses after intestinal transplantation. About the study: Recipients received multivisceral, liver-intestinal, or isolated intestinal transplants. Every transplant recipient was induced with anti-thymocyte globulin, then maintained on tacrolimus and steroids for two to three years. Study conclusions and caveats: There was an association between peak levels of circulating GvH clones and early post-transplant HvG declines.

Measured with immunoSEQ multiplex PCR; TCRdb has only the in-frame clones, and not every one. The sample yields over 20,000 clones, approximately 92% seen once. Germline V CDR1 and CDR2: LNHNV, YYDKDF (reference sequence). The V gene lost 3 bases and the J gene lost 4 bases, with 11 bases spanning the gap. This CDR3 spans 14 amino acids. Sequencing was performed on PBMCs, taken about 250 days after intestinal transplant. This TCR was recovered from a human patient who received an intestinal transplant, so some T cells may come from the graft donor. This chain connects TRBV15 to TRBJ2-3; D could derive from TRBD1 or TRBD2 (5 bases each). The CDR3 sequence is CATSSTLGADTQYF. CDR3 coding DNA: TGTGCCACCAGCAGCACACTAGGGGCAGATACGCAGTATTTT.